This is a list of T cell receptor beta chains from one sample in a study of blood T cells in healthy people across ages. Each CDR3 protein is one row after TCRdb ran MiXCR on the 5' RACE reads. The table lists 1,800,000 or so distinct CDR3 sequences, about two fifths of them singletons, with more than 20% in the top ten. Sequenced input: blood. Every receptor here comes from a human donor in good health. Both conserved end residues are part of each CDR3. Each record gives: J gene, CDR3 length, D gene, V gene, clone size, CDR3 DNA, CDR3 protein. The D gene is left open where the match is weak. Expanded clones are given a class, and other clones once, few, many or no size at all.

>TRBJ2-7|15|TRBD2|TRBV6-5|few
TGTGCCAGCAGCCCGGGACTAGCGGTGTACTACGAGCAGTACTTC
CASSPGLAVYYEQYF
>TRBJ1-2|16|-|TRBV5-5|-
TGTGCCAGCAGCTTGGGACCTCGGATCCCCCGGACTGGCTACACCTTC
CASSLGPRIPRTGYTF
>TRBJ1-2|15|-|TRBV6-6|-
TGTGCCAGCAGTTACGATTACAGTGCCCTAACGGGCTACACCTTC
CASSYDYSALTGYTF
>TRBJ2-5|15|TRBD2|TRBV10-3|-
TGTGCCATCAGACTAGCGGGGGGAGATCAAGAGACCCAGTACTTC
CAIRLAGGDQETQYF
>TRBJ2-7|13|-|TRBV20-1|-
TGCAGTGCTTTCAGAACGGACGCCTACGAGCAGTACTTC
CSAFRTDAYEQYF
>TRBJ2-3|14|-|TRBV15|-
TGTGCCACCAGCAGAGATCTTGTTCAGTCAACGCAGTATTTT
CATSRDLVQSTQYF
>TRBJ2-3|15|-|TRBV5-1|-
TGCGCCAGCAGCTCCCAGGGACAACTCACAGATACGCAGTATTTT
CASSSQGQLTDTQYF
>TRBJ1-1|15|-|TRBV12-3/TRBV12-4|few
TGTGCCAGCAGTCCCCGGGACATCATGAACACTGAAGCTTTCTTT
CASSPRDIMNTEAFF
>TRBJ2-3|13|-|TRBV25-1|few
TGTGCCAGCAGTGATAGCCGGGGAGATACGCAGTATTTT
CASSDSRGDTQYF
>TRBJ2-3|16|TRBD2|TRBV7-2|-
TGTGCCAGCAGCTCCCTAGCGGGGGGTGGCGGAGATACGCAGTATTTT
CASSSLAGGGGDTQYF
>TRBJ2-3|15|-|TRBV6-2/TRBV6-3|-
TGTGCCAGCCTGGGGGTCGGGGTAAGGGAAGATACGCAGTATTTT
CASLGVGVREDTQYF
>TRBJ1-6|17|-|TRBV4-2|-
TGTGCCAGCAGCCAAGATCCCCGGGGTGAAACGGGATCACCCCTCCACTTT
CASSQDPRGETGSPLHF
>TRBJ2-1|17|-|TRBV7-3|-
TGTGCCAGCAGCTTAAGGGGCCAGAGCCTTTTGAGGAAGGAGCAGTTCTTC
CASSLRGQSLLRKEQFF
>TRBJ2-7|14|TRBD1|TRBV28|-
TGTGCCAGCAGTCCAGGACAGGGGGAGCGCGAGCAGTACTTC
CASSPGQGEREQYF
>TRBJ2-5|13|-|TRBV29-1|few
TGCAGCGCCTGGGGGGACGGCCAAGAGACCCAGTACTTC
CSAWGDGQETQYF
>TRBJ1-2|13|-|TRBV9|-
TGTGCCAGCAGCGTAGTAGAAAACTATGGCTACACCTTC
CASSVVENYGYTF
>TRBJ2-5|15|TRBD2|TRBV20-1|-
TGCAGTGCTAGACTAGCGGGGGGGTCAGGAGAGACCCAGTACTTC
CSARLAGGSGETQYF
>TRBJ1-1|14|-|TRBV20-1|-
TGCAGTGCTAGGAGGTGGGGACTTAACACTGAAGCTTTCTTT
CSARRWGLNTEAFF
>TRBJ1-1|12|-|TRBV18|few
TGTGCCACCGGGGGTGTGAGCACTGAAGCTTTCTTT
CATGGVSTEAFF
>TRBJ1-2|17|TRBD1|TRBV11-3|-
TGTGCCAGCCAAGAAGGACAGGGGTCCTCAGCTAACTGTGGCTACACCTTC
CASQEGQGSSANCGYTF
>TRBJ2-1|13|-|TRBV20-1|few
TGCAGTGCTGGGACAACCCGAGGCAATGAGCAGTTCTTC
CSAGTTRGNEQFF
>TRBJ1-1|16|TRBD1|TRBV13|-
TGTGCCAGCAGCCCCGGGACAGGGGCTGTGAACACTGAAGCTTTCTTT
CASSPGTGAVNTEAFF
>TRBJ2-1|14|-|TRBV12-3/TRBV12-4|-
TGTGCCAGCAGTTTAGTCGGGGGGCGCAATGAGCAGTTCTTC
CASSLVGGRNEQFF
>TRBJ2-2|17|-|TRBV2|-
TGTGCCAGCAGTGAAGTCGAAAGTCAGACGAACACCGGGGAGCTGTTTTTT
CASSEVESQTNTGELFF
>TRBJ2-1|16|TRBD2|TRBV11-1|-
TGTGCCAGCAGCGCTGGACTAGCGGGGGGGCATAATGAGCAGTTCTTC
CASSAGLAGGHNEQFF
>TRBJ2-7|14|-|TRBV15|few
TGTGCCACCAGCAGGACTAGAAGTTCCTACGAGCAGTACTTC
CATSRTRSSYEQYF
>TRBJ2-7|11|-|TRBV6-2/TRBV6-3|few
TGTGCCAGCAGGGAGCGATACGAGCAGTACTTC
CASRERYEQYF
>TRBJ1-2|15|TRBD1|TRBV7-9|few
TGTGCCAGCATCGGGACAGGGGAGGCATCGGATGGCTACACCTTC
CASIGTGEASDGYTF
>TRBJ2-5|15|-|TRBV11-2|-
TGTGCCAGCAGCTCGAGGAGGACTGGGGAAGAGACCCAGTACTTC
CASSSRRTGEETQYF
>TRBJ2-7|14|TRBD2|TRBV20-1|-
TGCAGTGCTAGAGATAGGCGGGGGGGATCCGAGCAGTACTTC
CSARDRRGGSEQYF
>TRBJ1-4|15|-|TRBV7-2|-
TGTGCCAGCAGCGCGCAGAAAGGTCAGGGTGAAAAACTGTTTTTT
CASSAQKGQGEKLFF
>TRBJ2-7|14|TRBD1|TRBV20-1|many
TGCAGTGCTAGAGAGGGACAGGGGCTCTACGAGCAGTACTTC
CSAREGQGLYEQYF
>TRBJ2-5|13|-|TRBV4-3|-
TGCGCCAACAGCCAATCGAAGGGCGTGACCCAGTACTTC
CANSQSKGVTQYF
>TRBJ2-3|16|-|TRBV14|-
TGTGCCAGCAGCCAAGGAGGGGCCCTGACCTCAGATACGCAGTATTTT
CASSQGGALTSDTQYF
>TRBJ2-7|19|TRBD2|TRBV6-2/TRBV6-3|many
TGTGCCAGCAGTTACTCGATGGCTAGCGGGGACGGGGGTTACCACGAGCAGTACTTC
CASSYSMASGDGGYHEQYF
>TRBJ2-5|14|-|TRBV6-5|-
TGTGCCAGCAGTACAACAGGGATCGGAGAGACCCAGTACTTC
CASSTTGIGETQYF
>TRBJ2-1|15|TRBD2|TRBV3-1|-
TGTGCCAGCAGCCAAGCTCTGGGGGGGTTTTTGGAGCAGTTCTTC
CASSQALGGFLEQFF
>TRBJ1-2|16|TRBD1|TRBV10-3|-
TGTGCCATCAGTGGAGGACAGGGCCAATCTCGTTATGGCTACACCTTC
CAISGGQGQSRYGYTF